These T cell receptor beta chains were read from a single sample in a study of vaccination and CD4 T cells after COVID-19. For these TCRs, the target antigens are not known. TCRdb itself ran the PCR reads through MiXCR, one entry per CDR3 protein. The data hold about 9,500 distinct CDR3 sequences, with roughly 31% observed a single time. Sequencing was carried out using CD4+ T cells from blood, cultured in vitro. All receptors come from a human donor in good health. Both conserved end residues are part of each CDR3. D genes are given only for firm matches. Some rows have no size entry. The others give once, few or many, or a class for an expanded clone.

CDR3 DNA: TGTGCCAGCTCACCTAGACAGGGAGTTCCCTACGAGCAGTACTTC
CDR3 protein: CASSPRQGVPYEQYF
J gene: TRBJ2-7
V gene: TRBV18
D gene: TRBD1
clone size: .

CDR3 DNA: TGTGCCTGGAGCCAACTCGGGACTGAAGCTTTCTTT
CDR3 protein: CAWSQLGTEAFF
J gene: TRBJ1-1
V gene: TRBV30
D gene: .
clone size: .

CDR3 DNA: TGCAGTGCTAGAGATCCAGGGGCCTGGAATCAGCCCCAGCATTTT
CDR3 protein: CSARDPGAWNQPQHF
J gene: TRBJ1-5
V gene: TRBV20-1
D gene: .
clone size: medium-sized

CDR3 DNA: TGTGCCAGCCGCTATCTAGCGGACTACAATGAGCAGTTCTTC
CDR3 protein: CASRYLADYNEQFF
J gene: TRBJ2-1
V gene: TRBV6-1
D gene: TRBD2
clone size: few

CDR3 DNA: TGTGCCAGCAGTTATAGGTCTGGCTACACCTTC
CDR3 protein: CASSYRSGYTF
J gene: TRBJ1-2
V gene: TRBV12-3/TRBV12-4
D gene: .
clone size: few

CDR3 DNA: TGTGCCAGCAGTCCATTTGGACAGGGTTTTGGCTACACCTTC
CDR3 protein: CASSPFGQGFGYTF
J gene: TRBJ1-2
V gene: TRBV25-1
D gene: TRBD1
clone size: few

CDR3 DNA: TGCAGTGCTAGAGATACTAGTTCGAGCACAGATACGCAGTATTTT
CDR3 protein: CSARDTSSSTDTQYF
J gene: TRBJ2-3
V gene: TRBV20-1
D gene: .
clone size: .

CDR3 DNA: TGCAGTGCTTTGTTTCTAGCCCGGGCGGATAATTCACCCCTCCACTTT
CDR3 protein: CSALFLARADNSPLHF
J gene: TRBJ1-6
V gene: TRBV20-1
D gene: .
clone size: few

CDR3 DNA: TGTGCCAGTAGTCTCCAGGGAAGTGAAGCTTTCTTT
CDR3 protein: CASSLQGSEAFF
J gene: TRBJ1-1
V gene: TRBV19
D gene: .
clone size: few

CDR3 DNA: TGCAGCGTTTCACAGGGGGATTCCTGGGAGCAGTACTTC
CDR3 protein: CSVSQGDSWEQYF
J gene: TRBJ2-7
V gene: TRBV29-1
D gene: TRBD1
clone size: .

CDR3 DNA: TGTGCCAGCAGCTTAGCCAACCTGGGGTTGGATACGCAGTATTTT
CDR3 protein: CASSLANLGLDTQYF
J gene: TRBJ2-3
V gene: TRBV7-9
D gene: .
clone size: .

CDR3 DNA: TGCGCCAGCAGCAGGGGCTACGAGCAGTACTTC
CDR3 protein: CASSRGYEQYF
J gene: TRBJ2-7
V gene: TRBV10-1
D gene: .
clone size: few

CDR3 DNA: TGTGCCAGCTCAGGGCAGGGGGCGAACGGCTACACCTTC
CDR3 protein: CASSGQGANGYTF
J gene: TRBJ1-2
V gene: TRBV18
D gene: TRBD1
clone size: few

CDR3 DNA: TGTGCCAGCAGCCGGGAGGGCGGTGGAAACATCATATATTTT
CDR3 protein: CASSREGGGNIIYF
J gene: TRBJ1-3
V gene: TRBV6-1
D gene: .
clone size: few

CDR3 DNA: TGTGCCACCTCCCCGGGACAGCTCCAAGAGACCCAGTACTTC
CDR3 protein: CATSPGQLQETQYF
J gene: TRBJ2-5
V gene: TRBV2
D gene: TRBD1
clone size: .

CDR3 DNA: TGTGCCATCAGTGGAACGGGACACGAGCAGTACTTC
CDR3 protein: CAISGTGHEQYF
J gene: TRBJ2-7
V gene: TRBV10-3
D gene: .
clone size: .

CDR3 DNA: TGTGCCAGCAGCTTGCCCGGGACCGGGGCCAACGTCCTGACTTTC
CDR3 protein: CASSLPGTGANVLTF
J gene: TRBJ2-6
V gene: TRBV5-8
D gene: .
clone size: .